This T cell receptor beta chain was identified during a study of spatial heterogeneity in lung cancer (dated by TCRdb to between 2018 and 2021). With respect to the entire study: Beta-chain transcripts were consistently detected in greater numbers than alpha-chain transcripts, which likely reflects a higher abundance of beta-chain transcripts. In the raw uncorrected reads, each unique combination of TCR and UMI appeared on average more than ten times. TCR alpha and beta repertoires were quantitatively compared across multiple tumor regions, matched nontumor lung and blood in non-small cell lung cancer. Nonsynonymous mutation counts, determined by whole-exome sequencing of tumor tissue, were related to TCR repertoire features. Both alpha and beta chains were TCR-sequenced in samples taken at surgery, namely 220 tumor regions, around 61 matched nontumor lung samples and 50 to 60 PBMC samples.

The sample holds many counts of this clonotype. Its antigen is still unknown. No per-base quality is available; no much larger clone lies one base away. What the study reported, not specific to this receptor: Ubiquitous expanded tumor TCRs were detected in blood more often at tumor resection than at routine follow-up. Additional single-cell paired TCR alpha and beta sequencing was considered necessary to confirm, at a functional level, the hypothesis that regional TCRs recognize regional mutations.

Library construction relied on 5' RACE. Sequencer: NextSeq 500. To allow correction of PCR and sequencing errors, the TCR library protocol tagged every TCR cDNA molecule with a unique molecular identifier. Processing in the source paper ran as follows. TCR identification, UMI-based error correction and CDR3 extraction were performed with Decombinator tools. TCRs above a frequency of 2 per 1,000, corresponding to the top 1% of the tumor frequency distribution, were defined as expanded. Renyi diversity was calculated using the R vegan package after each repertoire was subsampled 100 times to 5,000 TCRs. CDR3 similarity networks were constructed using string-kernel similarity of amino acid triplets, with links drawn between CDR3s whose pairwise similarity was above 0.82. Using fastp at Q25 and MiXCR, TCRdb reprocessed the public reads and kept productive beta chains. Under each unique CDR3 protein, matching rows form one entry showing the most common genes and DNA. TCRdb's processing, not the authors', yielded these V and J calls. The table for this sample lists more than 45,000 distinct CDR3 sequences; less than 6% of them were counted only once. Of the sample, 11% falls within the top ten clones.

Interpreted using the paper, the time point label stands for: sample taken at primary tumor resection. Without any cell sorting, TCR sequencing was performed on whole RNA extracted either from tumor and nontumor lung tissue or from cryopreserved PBMC samples. Samples were obtained from 65 to 90 patients with early-stage, untreated non-small cell lung cancer from the lung TRACERx cohort. Patients were selected for TCR sequencing only if sufficient RNA was available from at least two tumor regions. The TCR originated in a male donor with early-stage non-small cell lung cancer. The input for sequencing was PBMCs, taken at surgery.

CDR3 loop: CASSRTDSNQPQHF. The sequence in DNA is TGTGCCAGCAGCCGAACGGACAGCAATCAGCCCCAGCATTTT. Recombination joined TRBV7-2 with TRBJ1-5; there is no confident call for the D gene. Looking up the germline V gene yields CDR1 SGHTA and CDR2 FQGNSA. The CDR3 has 14 amino acids, counting the end cysteine and phenylalanine. Here the CDR3 DNA is all that survives: 42 bases in frame from base 1. Trimming removed 5 bases from V and 1 base from J, leaving 9 bases between the germline ends.